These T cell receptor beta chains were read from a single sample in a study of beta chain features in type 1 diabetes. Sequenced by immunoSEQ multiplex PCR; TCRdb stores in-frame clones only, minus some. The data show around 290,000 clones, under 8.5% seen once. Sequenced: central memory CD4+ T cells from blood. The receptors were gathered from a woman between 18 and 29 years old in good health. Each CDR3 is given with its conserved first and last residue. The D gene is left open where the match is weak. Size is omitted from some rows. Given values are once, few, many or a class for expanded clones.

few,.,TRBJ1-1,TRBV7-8,CASSFYGSEAFF,TGTGCCAGCAGCTTTTACGGCAGTGAAGCTTTCTTT
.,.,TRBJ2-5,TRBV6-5,CASRNGETQYF,TGTGCCAGCAGAAACGGGGAGACCCAGTACTTC
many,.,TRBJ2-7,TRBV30,CAWSTSNLYEQYF,TGTGCCTGGAGTACCTCCAATCTCTACGAGCAGTACTTC
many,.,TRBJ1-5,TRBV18,CASSPQGWGQPQHF,TGTGCCAGCTCCCCCCAGGGTTGGGGTCAGCCCCAGCATTTT
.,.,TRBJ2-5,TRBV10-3,CAISERAGGETQYF,TGTGCCATCAGTGAGAGGGCCGGAGGGGAGACCCAGTACTTC
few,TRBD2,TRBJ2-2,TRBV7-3,CASRPTSGYTGELFF,TGTGCCAGCAGGCCTACTAGCGGATACACCGGGGAGCTGTTTTTT
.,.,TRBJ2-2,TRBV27,CASSLRTGGSGELFF,TGTGCCAGCAGTTTGAGGACAGGAGGGTCCGGGGAGCTGTTTTTT
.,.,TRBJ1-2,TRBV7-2,CASSMIGPNYGYTF,TGTGCCAGCAGCATGATCGGACCTAACTATGGCTACACCTTC
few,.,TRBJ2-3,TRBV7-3,CASSRTGGTDTQYF,TGTGCCAGCAGCCGAACGGGGGGCACAGATACGCAGTATTTT
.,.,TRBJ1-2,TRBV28,CASRQTNYGYTF,TGTGCCAGCCGCCAAACTAACTATGGCTACACCTTC
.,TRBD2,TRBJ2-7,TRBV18,CASAHGLAGSYEQYF,TGTGCCAGCGCACACGGACTAGCGGGTTCCTACGAGCAGTACTTC
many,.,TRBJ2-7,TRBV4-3,CASSQAYSTVVSYEQYF,TGCGCCAGCAGCCAAGCTTATAGTACAGTGGTCTCCTACGAGCAGTACTTC
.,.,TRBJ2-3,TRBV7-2,CASSGYSDTQYF,TGTGCCAGCAGCGGATACTCGGATACGCAGTATTTT
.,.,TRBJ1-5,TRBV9,CASSVGGGNQPQHF,TGTGCCAGCAGCGTAGGAGGCGGGAATCAGCCCCAGCATTTT
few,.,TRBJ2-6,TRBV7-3,CASSLNPGANVLTF,TGTGCCAGCAGCTTAAACCCCGGGGCCAACGTCCTGACTTTC
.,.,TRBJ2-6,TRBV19,CASFQGSGANVLTF,TGTGCCAGCTTTCAGGGTTCTGGGGCCAACGTCCTGACTTTC
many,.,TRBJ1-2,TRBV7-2,CASSLDSGSYGYTF,TGTGCCAGCAGCCTCGATTCAGGGAGCTATGGCTACACCTTC
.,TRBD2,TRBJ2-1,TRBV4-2,CASSPLAGGFGEQFF,TGTGCCAGCAGTCCCCTAGCGGGAGGTTTTGGTGAGCAGTTCTTC
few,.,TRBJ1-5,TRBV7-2,CASSYDTGGRQPQHF,TGTGCCAGCAGCTATGACACCGGGGGAAGACAGCCCCAGCATTTT
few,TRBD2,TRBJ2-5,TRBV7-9,CASSPRTSGGLLETQYF,TGTGCCAGCAGTCCTCGGACTAGCGGGGGCCTCTTAGAGACCCAGTACTTC
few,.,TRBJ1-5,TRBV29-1,CSVRDNFNQPQHF,TGCAGCGTTCGAGACAATTTCAATCAGCCCCAGCATTTT
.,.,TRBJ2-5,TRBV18,CASSPTFRPSPGTADQETQYF,TGTGCCAGCTCACCGACGTTCCGGCCCTCCCCCGGAACAGCTGACCAAGAGACCCAGTACTTC
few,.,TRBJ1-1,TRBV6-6,CASRLVHLTNTEAFF,TGTGCCAGCAGACTCGTGCATTTAACGAACACTGAAGCTTTCTTT
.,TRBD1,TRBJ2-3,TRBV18,CASSRQGADTQYF,TGTGCCAGCTCACGACAGGGGGCTGATACGCAGTATTTT
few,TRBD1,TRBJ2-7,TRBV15,CATSRDRSRRAQGNF,TGTGCCACCAGCAGAGATCGAAGTCGTAGAGCACAGGGGAACTTC
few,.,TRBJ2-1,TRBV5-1,CASSLPGRGQFF,TGCGCCAGCAGCTTGCCCGGTCGGGGGCAGTTCTTC
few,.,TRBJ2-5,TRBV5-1,CASSTGETQYF,TGCGCCAGCAGTACGGGAGAGACCCAGTACTTC
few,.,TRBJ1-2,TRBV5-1,CASSLDIGTPTGGYTF,TGCGCCAGCAGCTTGGACATAGGGACCCCAACGGGAGGCTACACCTTC
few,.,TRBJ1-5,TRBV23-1,CASSHWRRGKQPQHF,TGCGCCAGCAGTCACTGGCGCAGGGGAAAACAGCCCCAGCATTTT
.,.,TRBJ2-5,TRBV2,CASSPRPNQRETQYF,TGTGCCAGCAGTCCCCGGCCAAACCAGCGGGAGACCCAGTACTTC
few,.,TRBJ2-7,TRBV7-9,CASSSYEQYF,TGTGCCAGCAGCTCCTACGAGCAGTACTTC
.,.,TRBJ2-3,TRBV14,CASSLGGIGTDTQYF,TGTGCCAGCAGCCTCGGGGGCATCGGCACAGATACGCAGTATTTT
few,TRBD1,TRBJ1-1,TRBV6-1,CASRSGTGAWTEAFF,TGTGCCAGCAGATCCGGGACAGGGGCTTGGACTGAAGCTTTCTTT
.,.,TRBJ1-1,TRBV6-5,CASRPTYTGTGVFF,TGTGCCAGCAGACCGACATACACCGGGACGGGGGTTTTCTTT
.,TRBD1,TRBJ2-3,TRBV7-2,CASSPSSTDRVDTQYF,TGTGCCAGCAGCCCCAGTTCGACCGACAGGGTAGATACGCAGTATTTT
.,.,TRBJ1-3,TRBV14,CASSASSYSGNTIYF,TGTGCCAGCAGCGCTTCCAGCTACTCTGGAAACACCATATATTTT
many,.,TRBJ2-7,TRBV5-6,CASSLKSTGDLF,TGTGCCAGCAGCTTAAAATCGACGGGAGACCTCTTC
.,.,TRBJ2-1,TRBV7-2,CASSPYRNEQFF,TGTGCCAGCAGCCCCTACAGGAATGAGCAGTTCTTC
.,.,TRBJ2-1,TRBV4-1,CASSQDTGSSSYNEQFF,TGCGCCAGCAGCCAAGATACGGGATCAAGCTCCTACAATGAGCAGTTCTTC
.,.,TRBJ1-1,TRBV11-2,CASSLVDNTEAFF,TGTGCCAGCAGCTTAGTTGACAACACTGAAGCTTTCTTT
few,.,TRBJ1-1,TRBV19,CASSIVAGNTEAFF,TGTGCCAGTAGTATAGTAGCAGGCAACACTGAAGCTTTCTTT
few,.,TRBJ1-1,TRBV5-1,CASSLNMVRGATEAFF,TGCGCCAGCAGCTTGAATATGGTCCGTGGGGCCACTGAAGCTTTCTTT
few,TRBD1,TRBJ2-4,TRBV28,CASSSQGARAKNIQYF,TGTGCCAGCAGTTCCCAGGGGGCGCGTGCCAAAAACATTCAGTACTTC
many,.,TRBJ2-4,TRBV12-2,CASRLGEPGDQNIQYF,TGTGCAAGTCGCTTAGGGGAGCCAGGGGATCAAAACATTCAGTACTTC
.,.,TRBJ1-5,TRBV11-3,CASSLSPGGEEPQHF,TGTGCCAGCAGCTTAAGTCCCGGGGGAGAAGAGCCCCAGCATTTT
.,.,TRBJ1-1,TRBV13,CASSLGRANTEAFF,TGTGCCAGCAGCTTAGGCAGGGCGAACACTGAAGCTTTCTTT
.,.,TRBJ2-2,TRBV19,CASSMYRNTGELFF,TGTGCCAGTAGTATGTACCGAAACACCGGGGAGCTGTTTTTT
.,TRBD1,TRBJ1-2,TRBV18,CASSRTGETYGYTF,TGTGCCAGCTCACGGACAGGGGAGACCTATGGCTACACCTTC
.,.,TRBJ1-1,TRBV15,CATSRIPNTEAFF,TGTGCCACCAGTAGGATCCCGAACACTGAAGCTTTCTTT
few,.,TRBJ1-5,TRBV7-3,CASSLSEGGTSTQHF,TGTGCCAGCAGCCTCTCCGAGGGGGGGACCTCGACCCAGCATTTT
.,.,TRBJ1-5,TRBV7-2,CASSLVSRYSNQPQHF,TGTGCCAGCAGCTTAGTCTCCAGATATAGCAATCAGCCCCAGCATTTT
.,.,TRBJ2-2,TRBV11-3,CASSLGAGTGELFF,TGTGCCAGCAGCTTAGGGGCAGGCACCGGGGAGCTGTTTTTT
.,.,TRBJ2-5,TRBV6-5,CASSPSSWQETQYF,TGTGCCAGCAGCCCCTCCAGCTGGCAAGAGACCCAGTACTTC
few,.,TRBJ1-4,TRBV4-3,CASSQGQHPNEKLFF,TGCGCCAGCAGCCAAGGTCAGCACCCTAATGAAAAACTGTTTTTT
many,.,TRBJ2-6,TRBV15,CATRGGFDSGANVLTF,TGTGCCACCAGAGGAGGTTTTGACTCTGGGGCCAACGTCCTGACTTTC
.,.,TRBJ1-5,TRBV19,CASSNRVLNQPQHF,TGTGCCAGTAGTAATAGGGTACTCAATCAGCCCCAGCATTTT
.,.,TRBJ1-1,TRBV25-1,CASSEGVRPEAFF,TGTGCCAGCAGTGAAGGAGTCCGGCCTGAAGCTTTCTTT